The 24 T cell receptor beta chains below come from one sample, sequenced in a study of identical twins. One entry per CDR3 protein, called by TCRdb with MiXCR from the 5' RACE reads. The sample comprises about 240,000 distinct CDR3 sequences, 6% to 8% of which are singletons, and under 6.5% rests with the top ten. A further study also used this sample, focusing on yellow fever vaccine responses in identical twins.

Sequencing used CD8+ T cells sorted from blood. The receptor set was obtained from a woman aged 18-29 years in good health.

This clonotype was seen a few times. The genes are TRBV28 and TRBJ2-3, with D possibly called TRBD1 or TRBD2 (5 bases each). V shed 10 bases and J shed 0 bases, with 17 bases lying between them. Germline-derived CDR1 and CDR2 are MDHEN and SYDVKM. The CDR3 loop spans 15 amino acids. Here the CDR3 reads CATSGPTKSTDTQYF. DNA of the CDR3: TGTGCCACGTCGGGACCAACCAAAAGCACAGATACGCAGTATTTT.

The chain recombines TRBV6-2 or TRBV6-3 with TRBJ2-7; 7 bases fit TRBD2. In germline, CDR1 is MNHEY, CDR2 SVGEGT. This CDR3 spans 15 amino acids. The ends lost 3 bases at V and 0 bases at J; junction bases unmatched: 5. The DNA for the CDR3 is TGTGCCAGCAGTTATCCCGGGAGGAGCTCCTACGAGCAGTACTTC. Protein product: CASSYPGRSSYEQYF.

Many counts were recorded for this clonotype. The chain has TRBV12-3 or TRBV12-4 and TRBJ1-1, with no clear D. V lost 0 bases and J 8 bases, leaving 13 bases between the germline ends. The CDR3 loop spans 14 amino acids. The CDR3 DNA is TGTGCCAGCAGTTTAGCGCGGCACCCCTTAGAAGCTTTCTTT. This translates into CASSLARHPLEAFF.

This chain uses TRBV9 with TRBJ2-1, with D maybe TRBD1 (6 bases). The CDR3 covers 19 residues. Germline CDR1 reads SGDLS; CDR2 reads YYNGEE. Trimming stripped 0 bases from V and 1 base from J, with 20 bases between. DNA of the CDR3: TGTGCCAGCAGCGTAGATAGTGTCAGGGGTTTAGGGTCCTACAATGAGCAGTTCTTC. It codes for CASSVDSVRGLGSYNEQFF. The full variable domain, with the rest looked up from reference TRBV9 and TRBJ2-1, is DSGVTQTPKHLITATGQRVTLRCSPRSGDLSVYWYQQSLDQGLQFLIQYYNGEERAKGNILERFSAQQFPDLHSELNLSSLELGDSALYFCASSVDSVRGLGSYNEQFFGPGTRLTVL.

The chain uses TRBV4-1 and TRBJ2-2; 10 bases align to TRBD1. Germline V lookup: CDR1 MGHRA, CDR2 YSYEKL. Unmatched junction bases numbered 10, after V lost 5 bases and J lost 7 bases. This CDR3 contains 16 residues. CDR3 nucleotides: TGCGCCAGCAGCGACCGGGACAGGGGAATAAACGGGGAGCTGTTTTTT. Its translation: CASSDRDRGINGELFF.

Ten or more counts support this clonotype. The chain uses TRBV6-1 and TRBJ2-3, with 7 bases aligning to TRBD1. J was trimmed by 4 bases and V by 10 bases; bases with no gene match: 11. The CDR3 is made up of 14 amino acids. The V gene's germline CDR1 is MNHNS and CDR2 SASEGT. CDR3 coding DNA: TGTGCCACCGTTCGACAGGGTGAATCAGATACGCAGTATTTT. Protein sequence: CATVRQGESDTQYF.

Ten or more counts support this clonotype. This chain joins TRBV9 and TRBJ2-1; 12 positions agree with TRBD2. CDR1 is SGDLS, CDR2 YYNGEE, per germline. This CDR3 has 17 residues. Trimming at V came to 0 bases and at J to 6 bases, leaving 7 bases not matched to a gene. This chain's CDR3 is CASSVELAGGPGNEQFF. DNA for the CDR3: TGTGCCAGCAGCGTAGAGCTAGCGGGAGGGCCTGGCAATGAGCAGTTCTTC.

This clonotype has just a few counts. The genes are TRBV28 and TRBJ1-5; tentative D call: TRBD1 (5 bases). Germline-derived CDR1 and CDR2 are MDHEN and SYDVKM. V lost 5 bases and J lost 0, with 14 bases in between. The CDR3 is 16 residues long. The CDR3 loop reads CASSLTLGLSNQPQHF. CDR3 DNA: TGTGCCAGCAGTCTCACCCTGGGACTTAGCAATCAGCCCCAGCATTTT.

This chain connects TRBV5-6 to TRBJ2-1; a weak D match, TRBD2 (6 bases). Germline CDR1 is SGHDT and CDR2 is YYEEEE. CDR3 length equals 15 residues. V gave up 2 bases and J gave up 2 bases, with 11 bases separating them. The CDR3: CASSLLAEPYNEQFF. CDR3 in DNA: TGTGCCAGCAGCTTACTAGCAGAACCCTACAATGAGCAGTTCTTC. Filled out from reference TRBV5-6 and TRBJ2-1, the complete variable domain reads DAGVTQSPTHLIKTRGQQVTLRCSPKSGHDTVSWYQQALGQGPQFIFQYYEEEERQRGNFPDRFSGHQFPNYSSELNVNALLLGDSALYLCASSLLAEPYNEQFFGPGTRLTVL.

A few counts support this clonotype. The genes are TRBV6-1 and TRBJ2-7, with D maybe TRBD2 (6 bases). V shed 6 bases and J shed 6 bases, with 9 bases lying between them. CDR1 is MNHNS, CDR2 SASEGT, per germline. This CDR3 has 11 residues. DNA for the CDR3: TGTGCCAGCAGGCTAGCGAGCGAGCAGTACTTC. Protein sequence: CASRLASEQYF.

The gene calls are TRBV20-1 and TRBJ2-7; D remains ambiguous. Germline V gene lookup returns CDR1 DFQATT and CDR2 SNEGSKA (reference sequence). The CDR3 is made up of 13 amino acids. CDR3 coding DNA: TGCAGGAACTTTTACTGCAGCTCCTACGAGCAGTACGTC. It is translated as CRNFYCSSYEQYV.

This clonotype was recorded many times. This chain links TRBV9 with TRBJ2-2, with D perhaps TRBD2 (5 bases). Germline V gene lookup returns CDR1 SGDLS and CDR2 YYNGEE. The CDR3 contains 16 residues. Trimming took off 4 bases at V and 3 bases at J, with 16 bases between the two ends. CDR3 nucleotides: TGTGCCAGCAGCCTAGGGCCCACGGAGGACACCGGGGAGCTGTTTTTT. This codes for CASSLGPTEDTGELFF.

The chain uses TRBV6-5 and TRBJ1-2, with a tentative D call TRBD1 (5 bases). V was pared by 0 bases and J by 4 bases, with 15 bases between. The CDR3 runs 16 residues. Germline loops: CDR1 MNHEY, CDR2 SVGAGI. The CDR3 nucleotides are TGTGCCAGCAGTTACTCGATTGAGGGGACCCTCTATGGCTACACCTTC. Amino acid sequence: CASSYSIEGTLYGYTF.

The chain employs TRBV13 and TRBJ2-6; 12 positions match TRBD1. The CDR3 length is 17 residues. CDR1 PRHDT and CDR2 FYEKMQ come from the germline V gene (reference sequence). J lost 2 bases, V lost 4 bases, and 3 bases had no gene match. The CDR3 DNA reads TGTGCCAGCAGCTCCGGGACAGGGGGCGCTGGGGCCAACGTCCTGACTTTC. Its protein is CASSSGTGGAGANVLTF.

This clonotype was seen more than once but under ten times. The chain combines TRBV3-1 with TRBJ2-3, with 7 bases matching TRBD1. V lost 1 base to trimming and J lost 6 bases; unmatched junction nucleotides: 10. The CDR3 extends over 16 amino acids. CDR1 is LGHDT and CDR2 is YNNKEL in the germline V gene (reference sequence). The CDR3 DNA is TGTGCCAGCAGCCAAGGGACAGGCCCAACCCGGGATACGCAGTATTTT. It encodes CASSQGTGPTRDTQYF.

This chain uses TRBV24-1 with TRBJ2-5; the D is unclear. This CDR3 spans 12 amino acids. V lost 3 bases and J lost 4, with 5 bases in between. Germline V lookup: CDR1 KGHDR, CDR2 SFDVKD. CDR3 sequence (DNA): TGTGCCACCAGTGATGAAAGAGAGACCCAGTACTTC. It encodes CATSDERETQYF.

The chain carries TRBV11-2 and TRBJ2-3; D uncertain. CDR3 length equals 13 residues. The ends were cut back, 3 bases at V and 3 bases at J, with 7 bases in the middle. From germline, CDR1 is SGHAT and CDR2 FQNNGV. The CDR3 nucleotides read TGTGCCAGCAGCTTGGAGCTTACAGATACGCAGTATTTT. The encoded protein is CASSLELTDTQYF.

The chain links TRBV5-1 to TRBJ2-5, with 12 bases aligning to TRBD2. Germline V gene data show CDR1 as SGHRS and CDR2 as YFSETQ. The CDR3 length is 16 residues. The trim removed 1 base at V and 5 bases at J, leaving 6 bases unmatched. CDR3 nucleotide sequence: TGCGCCAGCAGCTTGTTTCTAGCGGGGGGGCCCGAGACCCAGTACTTC. It specifies CASSLFLAGGPETQYF.

This chain uses TRBV27 with TRBJ2-1; D is uncertain. The CDR3 is 13 amino acids. V dropped 5 bases and J dropped 7 bases, with 12 bases sitting between them. Looked up from germline, CDR1 is MNHEY and CDR2 is SMNVEV (reference sequence). CDR3 residues: CASSPPGANEQFF. The CDR3, as DNA: TGTGCCAGCAGTCCGCCGGGCGCTAATGAGCAGTTCTTC.

The table lists this clonotype with many counts. The chain has TRBV29-1 and TRBJ2-2; 9 nucleotides line up with TRBD2. Per germline, CDR1 SQVTM and CDR2 ANQGSEA. CDR3 length equals 14 residues. The junction had 7 bases not matched to a gene; V was cut back by 5 bases and J by 6 bases. DNA for the CDR3: TGCAGCGTTCTTGGGGCTAGCGGGGCCGGGGAGCTGTTTTTT. Amino acids: CSVLGASGAGELFF.

This clonotype was counted many times. The rearrangement links TRBV28 to TRBJ2-1; D gene ambiguous. From germline, CDR1 is MDHEN and CDR2 SYDVKM. The CDR3 spans 15 residues. The germline V and J ends were trimmed by 4 bases and 0 bases, with 10 bases remaining between them. For the CDR3, the DNA is TGTGCCAGCAGTTACGGACGGAGCTCCTACAATGAGCAGTTCTTC. Its protein product is CASSYGRSSYNEQFF.

Only a few counts were recorded for this clonotype. The chain links TRBV19 to TRBJ2-1; 9 nucleotides match TRBD2. V shed 7 bases and J 1 base; nucleotides not matched to a gene: 5. Germline loops: CDR1 LNHDA, CDR2 SQIVND (reference sequence). The CDR3 totals 15 residues. CDR3: CASTVAGVSYNEQFF. The CDR3, as DNA: TGTGCCAGTACAGTAGCGGGAGTGTCCTACAATGAGCAGTTCTTC.

This clonotype was seen ten or more times. The chain combines TRBV12-3 or TRBV12-4 with TRBJ2-4; 7 bases align to TRBD1. V was pared by 1 base and J by 0 bases, with 3 bases of the junction left unmatched. This CDR3 is built from 16 residues. This chain's CDR3 is CASSLGTGVAKNIQYF. CDR3 in DNA: TGTGCCAGCAGTTTAGGGACAGGAGTAGCCAAAAACATTCAGTACTTC.

J is TRBJ2-2 and V is TRBV27; D unresolved. CDR3 length equals 16 residues. Between the trimmed V and J ends, which lost 8 bases and 7 bases, there was a span of 23 bases. Germline V gene sequence: CDR1 MNHEY, CDR2 SMNVEV (reference sequence). The CDR3 nucleotides read TGTGCCAGCTCCCCCCTATGCGTATTTTGTGGCGGGGAGCTGTTTTTT. Translated: CASSPLCVFCGGELFF.